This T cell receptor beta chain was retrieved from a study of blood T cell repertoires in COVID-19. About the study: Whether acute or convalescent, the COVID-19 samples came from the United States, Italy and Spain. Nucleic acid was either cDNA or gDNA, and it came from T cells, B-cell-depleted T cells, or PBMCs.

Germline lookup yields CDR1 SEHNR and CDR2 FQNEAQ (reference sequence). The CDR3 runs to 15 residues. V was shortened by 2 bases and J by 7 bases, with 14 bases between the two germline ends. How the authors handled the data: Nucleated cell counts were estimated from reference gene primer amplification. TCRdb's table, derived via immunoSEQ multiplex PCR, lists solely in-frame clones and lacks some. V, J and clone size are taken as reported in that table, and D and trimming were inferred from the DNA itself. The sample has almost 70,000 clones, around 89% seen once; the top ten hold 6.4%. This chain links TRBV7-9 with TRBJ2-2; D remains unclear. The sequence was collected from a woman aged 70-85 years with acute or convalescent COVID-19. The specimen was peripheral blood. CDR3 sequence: CASSLFGVVVGELFF. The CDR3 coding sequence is TGTGCCAGCAGCTTATTCGGTGTGGTAGTCGGGGAGCTGTTTTTT.